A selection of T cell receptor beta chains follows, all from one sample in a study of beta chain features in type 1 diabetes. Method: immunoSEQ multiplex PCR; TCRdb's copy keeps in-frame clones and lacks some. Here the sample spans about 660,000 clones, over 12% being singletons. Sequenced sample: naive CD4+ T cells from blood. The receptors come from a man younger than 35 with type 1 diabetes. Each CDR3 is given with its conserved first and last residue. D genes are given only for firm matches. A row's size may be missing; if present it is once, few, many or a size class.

cdr3_aa: CASSLDRLYEQYF; cdr3_nt: TGTGCTAGCAGCTTGGACAGACTGTACGAGCAGTACTTC; v_call: TRBV7-7; d_call: NA; j_call: TRBJ2-7; clone_size: NA
cdr3_aa: CASSQMQFSYEQYF; cdr3_nt: TGCGCCAGCAGCCAAATGCAGTTCTCCTACGAGCAGTACTTC; v_call: TRBV4-1; d_call: NA; j_call: TRBJ2-7; clone_size: NA
cdr3_aa: CASSQGLVTGEETQYF; cdr3_nt: TGTGCCAGCAGCCAAGGACTGGTGACAGGAGAAGAGACCCAGTACTTC; v_call: TRBV4-2; d_call: NA; j_call: TRBJ2-5; clone_size: few
cdr3_aa: CASSADPRGRGNTEAFF; cdr3_nt: TGTGCCAGCAGCGCTGACCCCAGGGGTAGGGGAAACACTGAAGCTTTCTTT; v_call: TRBV9; d_call: NA; j_call: TRBJ1-1; clone_size: NA
cdr3_aa: CSALMYTEAFF; cdr3_nt: TGCAGTGCTCTAATGTACACTGAAGCTTTCTTT; v_call: TRBV20-1; d_call: NA; j_call: TRBJ1-1; clone_size: few
cdr3_aa: CASSLRTGRTDTQYF; cdr3_nt: TGTGCCAGCAGTCTCAGGACAGGCCGCACAGATACGCAGTATTTT; v_call: TRBV27; d_call: TRBD1; j_call: TRBJ2-3; clone_size: NA
cdr3_aa: CASSFSGGNNEQYF; cdr3_nt: TGTGCCAGCAGCTTTTCTGGGGGCAATAACGAGCAGTACTTC; v_call: TRBV7-9; d_call: NA; j_call: TRBJ2-7; clone_size: few
cdr3_aa: CASSARFDRYGYTF; cdr3_nt: TGTGCCAGCAGCGCCAGGTTTGACAGATATGGCTACACCTTC; v_call: TRBV7-2; d_call: NA; j_call: TRBJ1-2; clone_size: few
cdr3_aa: CASSEAPRDYGYTF; cdr3_nt: TGTGCCAGCAGTGAAGCTCCAAGGGACTATGGCTACACCTTC; v_call: TRBV6-1; d_call: NA; j_call: TRBJ1-2; clone_size: few
cdr3_aa: CASSPVLAGIPNTGELFF; cdr3_nt: TGTGCCAGCAGCCCTGTGTTAGCGGGGATTCCGAACACCGGGGAGCTGTTTTTT; v_call: TRBV7-3; d_call: TRBD2; j_call: TRBJ2-2; clone_size: NA
cdr3_aa: CASSVTQANTEAFF; cdr3_nt: TGTGCCAGCAGCGTAACACAGGCGAACACTGAAGCTTTCTTT; v_call: TRBV7-3; d_call: NA; j_call: TRBJ1-1; clone_size: NA
cdr3_aa: CASSYTGTGNGQYF; cdr3_nt: TGTGCCAGCAGCTATACCGGGACAGGGAACGGGCAGTACTTC; v_call: TRBV5-4; d_call: TRBD1; j_call: TRBJ2-7; clone_size: NA
cdr3_aa: CASSPTNVKETQYF; cdr3_nt: TGTGCCAGCAGCCCTACCAACGTAAAGGAGACCCAGTACTTC; v_call: TRBV7-2; d_call: NA; j_call: TRBJ2-5; clone_size: NA
cdr3_aa: CAWDRRSEQYF; cdr3_nt: TGTGCCTGGGACAGAAGGAGCGAGCAGTACTTC; v_call: TRBV30; d_call: NA; j_call: TRBJ2-7; clone_size: few
cdr3_aa: CASKVETGIIDEQYF; cdr3_nt: TGTGCCAGCAAGGTCGAGACAGGGATTATTGACGAGCAGTACTTC; v_call: TRBV2; d_call: TRBD1; j_call: TRBJ2-7; clone_size: few
cdr3_aa: CASSPREPVNSPLHF; cdr3_nt: TGTGCCAGCAGTCCCAGGGAGCCCGTTAATTCACCCCTCCACTTT; v_call: TRBV2; d_call: NA; j_call: TRBJ1-6; clone_size: few
cdr3_aa: CASSLVGLADLYNEQFF; cdr3_nt: TGCGCCAGCAGCTTGGTCGGTCTAGCGGACCTCTACAATGAGCAGTTCTTC; v_call: TRBV5-1; d_call: TRBD2; j_call: TRBJ2-1; clone_size: few
cdr3_aa: CSVEGARADTQYF; cdr3_nt: TGCAGCGTTGAGGGGGCTCGTGCAGATACGCAGTATTTT; v_call: TRBV29-1; d_call: NA; j_call: TRBJ2-3; clone_size: NA
cdr3_aa: CASSRTSGGSTDTQYF; cdr3_nt: TGTGCCAGCTCAAGGACTAGCGGGGGGTCAACAGATACGCAGTATTTT; v_call: TRBV11-2; d_call: TRBD2; j_call: TRBJ2-3; clone_size: few
cdr3_aa: CASSHLGQGGDSPLHF; cdr3_nt: TGTGCCAGCAGCCACTTAGGACAGGGTGGCGATTCACCCCTCCACTTT; v_call: TRBV4-2; d_call: TRBD1; j_call: TRBJ1-6; clone_size: NA
cdr3_aa: CASSLSSSMPYEQYF; cdr3_nt: TGTGCCAGCAGTTTATCTTCGTCGATGCCCTACGAGCAGTACTTC; v_call: TRBV27; d_call: NA; j_call: TRBJ2-7; clone_size: NA
cdr3_aa: CASSHESGTSKTGELFF; cdr3_nt: TGTGCCAGCAGCCATGAGTCCGGGACTAGTAAGACCGGGGAGCTGTTTTTT; v_call: TRBV4-2; d_call: TRBD2; j_call: TRBJ2-2; clone_size: few
cdr3_aa: CASSEDGQPQHF; cdr3_nt: TGTGCCAGCAGTGAAGACGGACAGCCCCAGCATTTT; v_call: TRBV2; d_call: NA; j_call: TRBJ1-5; clone_size: few
cdr3_aa: CSVEEWGVLTF; cdr3_nt: TGCAGCGTTGAGGAGTGGGGGGTTCTCACCTTC; v_call: TRBV29-1; d_call: NA; j_call: TRBJ1-2; clone_size: NA
cdr3_aa: CASSHDRSPETQYF; cdr3_nt: TGTGCCAGCAGCCACGACAGGAGCCCAGAGACCCAGTACTTC; v_call: TRBV7-9; d_call: NA; j_call: TRBJ2-5; clone_size: NA
cdr3_aa: CASSLAQTSYNEQFF; cdr3_nt: TGTGCCAGCAGCTTAGCCCAAACTTCCTACAATGAGCAGTTCTTC; v_call: TRBV7-2; d_call: NA; j_call: TRBJ2-1; clone_size: NA
cdr3_aa: CSAGTDTQYF; cdr3_nt: TGCAGCGCCGGGACAGATACGCAGTATTTT; v_call: TRBV29-1; d_call: NA; j_call: TRBJ2-3; clone_size: NA
cdr3_aa: CASSLTGKTEAFF; cdr3_nt: TGTGCCAGCAGTCTCACAGGGAAGACTGAAGCTTTCTTT; v_call: TRBV27; d_call: NA; j_call: TRBJ1-1; clone_size: NA
cdr3_aa: CASSLRPGRATYEQYF; cdr3_nt: TGTGCCAGCAGCCTCAGACCCGGGAGGGCCACCTACGAGCAGTACTTC; v_call: TRBV7-2; d_call: TRBD2; j_call: TRBJ2-7; clone_size: few
cdr3_aa: CSVEPGQHNYGYTF; cdr3_nt: TGCAGCGTTGAACCGGGACAGCATAACTATGGCTACACCTTC; v_call: TRBV29-1; d_call: TRBD1; j_call: TRBJ1-2; clone_size: NA
cdr3_aa: CASRWTESFYNEQFF; cdr3_nt: TGCGCCAGCAGGTGGACGGAGTCTTTTTACAATGAGCAGTTCTTC; v_call: TRBV5-1; d_call: NA; j_call: TRBJ2-1; clone_size: NA
cdr3_aa: CAWSKDSSGNEQFF; cdr3_nt: TGTGCCTGGAGTAAAGACAGCTCGGGCAATGAGCAGTTCTTC; v_call: TRBV30; d_call: NA; j_call: TRBJ2-1; clone_size: NA
cdr3_aa: CASSYSSGTAYEQYF; cdr3_nt: TGTGCCAGCAGTTACTCGTCCGGGACAGCCTACGAGCAGTACTTC; v_call: TRBV6-5; d_call: TRBD1; j_call: TRBJ2-7; clone_size: few
cdr3_aa: CASSVDPILENTEAFF; cdr3_nt: TGTGCCAGCAGCGTAGACCCGATATTAGAGAACACTGAAGCTTTCTTT; v_call: TRBV9; d_call: NA; j_call: TRBJ1-1; clone_size: NA
cdr3_aa: CASSLQPRTYQETQYF; cdr3_nt: TGTGCCAGCAGCTTACAACCGAGGACGTACCAAGAGACCCAGTACTTC; v_call: TRBV7-6; d_call: NA; j_call: TRBJ2-5; clone_size: NA
cdr3_aa: CASSQDWLPPDF; cdr3_nt: TGTGCCAGCAGCCAAGATTGGCTGCCGCCGGATTTT; v_call: TRBV14; d_call: NA; j_call: TRBJ2-3; clone_size: NA
cdr3_aa: CSAQLRADGIEAFF; cdr3_nt: TGCAGCGCTCAACTCCGGGCCGACGGAATTGAAGCTTTCTTT; v_call: TRBV29-1; d_call: NA; j_call: TRBJ1-1; clone_size: few
cdr3_aa: CASSLSLGYNEQFF; cdr3_nt: TGTGCCAGCTCACTCTCACTGGGCTACAATGAGCAGTTCTTC; v_call: TRBV18; d_call: NA; j_call: TRBJ2-1; clone_size: NA
cdr3_aa: CASSSGQGRSPLHF; cdr3_nt: TGCGCCAGCAGTTCCGGACAGGGAAGATCACCCCTCCACTTT; v_call: TRBV5-1; d_call: TRBD1; j_call: TRBJ1-6; clone_size: NA
cdr3_aa: CAWSRGPYNEQFF; cdr3_nt: TGTGCCTGGAGCAGGGGCCCCTACAATGAGCAGTTCTTC; v_call: TRBV30; d_call: NA; j_call: TRBJ2-1; clone_size: few
cdr3_aa: CASSISPSQPQHF; cdr3_nt: TGCGCCAGCAGCATAAGTCCAAGTCAGCCCCAGCATTTT; v_call: TRBV5-1; d_call: NA; j_call: TRBJ1-5; clone_size: few
cdr3_aa: CASSLGREAFF; cdr3_nt: TGTGCCAGCAGTTTGGGAAGGGAAGCTTTCTTT; v_call: TRBV6-5; d_call: NA; j_call: TRBJ1-1; clone_size: NA
cdr3_aa: CASTPPGRGGRDTEAFF; cdr3_nt: TGTGCCAGCACTCCCCCCGGAAGGGGAGGGAGGGACACTGAAGCTTTCTTT; v_call: TRBV5-4; d_call: NA; j_call: TRBJ1-1; clone_size: few